One sample yielded the 8 T cell receptor beta chains listed below, sequenced in a study of PD-L1 blockade in urothelial cancer (dated by TCRdb to between 2016 and 2019). The library was obtained by the immunoSEQ multiplex PCR assay. Here the immuneACCESS table is served through TCRdb, limited to in-frame sequences with V and J called. Missing clones are a known gap in these copies; in checked studies unresolved V genes cover under half, and the rest lacks a known reason. For this sample there are 30,000 to 40,000 clones; around 83% appear just once. The ten biggest clones cover roughly 16% of the sample. The specimen was PBMCs, collected around atezolizumab (anti-PD-L1) treatment. The receptors come from a man aged 55 to 70 with urothelial cancer.

Comments on this clone: One end of the junction is discordant with germline, which a read error may explain. The V call is TRBV28, the J call TRBJ2-7; 10 bases agree with TRBD2. This CDR3 is built from 15 residues. Germline V gives CDR1 MDHEN, CDR2 SYDVKM. CDR3 loop: CASRAGTSASNEQYF. CDR3 nucleotides: TGTGCCAGCAGAGCCGGGACTAGCGCCTCCAACGAGCAGTACTTC.

The chain links TRBV28 to TRBJ2-7; D perhaps matches TRBD1 (5 bases). The length of the CDR3 is 14 residues. V dropped 3 bases and J dropped 2 bases, with 11 bases sitting between them. Germline assignment: CDR1 MDHEN and CDR2 SYDVKM. CDR3 sequence reads: CASSLGRVTYEQYF. DNA of the CDR3: TGTGCCAGCAGTTTGGGCAGGGTCACCTACGAGCAGTACTTC.

The V gene is TRBV13, the J gene TRBJ2-5; D may be TRBD1 (6 bases). The V end lost 2 bases, the J end lost 3 bases, and 7 bases lay between the germline ends. Germline CDR1 reads PRHDT; CDR2 reads FYEKMQ (reference sequence). CDR3 length equals 13 residues. The CDR3 reads CASSLKGEETQYF. The CDR3 DNA is TGTGCCAGCAGCTTAAAGGGGGAAGAGACCCAGTACTTC.

This chain links TRBV7-2 with TRBJ1-5; 7 bases match TRBD1. Germline lookup yields CDR1 SGHTA and CDR2 FQGNSA. The CDR3 sequence is 15 residues long. Trimming removed 6 bases from V and 4 bases from J; junction bases left unmatched: 9. CDR3 in DNA: TGTGCCAGCAGTTACTCGACAGGGCGAAATCAGCCCCAGCATTTT. Its translation: CASSYSTGRNQPQHF. Drawing the rest from reference TRBV7-2 and TRBJ1-5, the complete variable domain is GAGVSQSPSNKVTEKGKDVELRCDPISGHTALYWYRQSLGQGLEFLIYFQGNSAPDKSGLPSDRFSAERTGGSVSTLTIQRTQQEDSAVYLCASSYSTGRNQPQHFGDGTRLSIL.

The V call is TRBV6-6, the J call TRBJ2-3, with D possibly TRBD1 on 7 matching bases. CDR1 is MNHNY, CDR2 SVGAGI, per germline (reference sequence). V lost 10 bases and J 3 bases, leaving 14 bases between the germline ends. The CDR3 is 13 residues long. CDR3 sequence reads: CAIHRGGTDTQYF. In DNA form, the CDR3 reads TGTGCCATACACAGGGGAGGAACAGATACGCAGTATTTT.

The CDR3 is CAWSVSGYNEQFF. Written as DNA, the CDR3 is TGTGCCTGGAGTGTTTCCGGGTACAATGAGCAGTTCTTC. The chain employs TRBV30 and TRBJ2-1; D is unclear. Trimming left V 0 bases short and J 4 bases short, with 7 bases between. In germline, CDR1 is GTSNPN, CDR2 SVGIG (reference sequence). The CDR3 is 13 amino acids. The variable domain in full, with the rest retrieved from reference TRBV30 and TRBJ2-1, is SQTIHQWPATLVQPVGSPLSLECTVEGTSNPNLYWYRQAAGRGLQLLFYSVGIGQISSEVPQNLSASRPQDRQFILSSKKLLLSDSGFYLCAWSVSGYNEQFFGPGTRLTVL.

The V gene is TRBV21-1, the J gene TRBJ2-5; the D call in the table, TRBD1, was not verified against the DNA. TRBV21-1 is a documented pseudogene. The CDR3 runs 12 residues. The CDR3 DNA is TGTGCCAGCAGCGCAGGGGTGGAGACCCAGTACTTC. This gives the protein CASSAGVETQYF.

The chain is built from TRBV6-1 and TRBJ1-5, with TRBD1 as a possible D gene (6 bases). This CDR3 is built from 13 residues. V lost 5 bases and J 5 bases, leaving 10 bases between the germline ends. Germline loops: CDR1 MNHNS, CDR2 SASEGT. In nucleotides, the CDR3 is TGTGCCAGCAGTCGGGACAACCATCAGCCCCAGCATTTT. Residues: CASSRDNHQPQHF.